The entry that follows covers one TCR beta chain sequence. The antigen remains undetermined. This entry belongs to a study of cytomegalovirus exposure and HLA in healthy donors. Study-wide points: The authors confirmed in vitro that a few CMV-associated chains were specific for CMV antigens. Among TCR sequences, most were rare, though some public TCRs appeared in many donors.

The table came from immunoSEQ multiplex PCR; TCRdb's copy has only in-frame clones and leaves some out. The repertoire consists of about 180,000 clones, with more than 75% occurring once and the leading ten covering less than 3.5%. Material: PBMCs. The TCR was taken from a man between 18 and 29 years old in good health and CMV-seropositive.

The CDR3 spells CASSLSGTPNWGYTF. For the CDR3, the DNA is TGTGCCAGCAGCTTGAGCGGGACGCCTAACTGGGGCTACACCTTC. The chain carries TRBV7-6 and TRBJ1-2; D is perhaps TRBD1 (5 bases). CDR3 length: 15 amino acids. Germline CDR1 SGHVS, CDR2 FNYEAQ. V lost 3 bases and J 8 bases, leaving 19 bases between the germline ends.